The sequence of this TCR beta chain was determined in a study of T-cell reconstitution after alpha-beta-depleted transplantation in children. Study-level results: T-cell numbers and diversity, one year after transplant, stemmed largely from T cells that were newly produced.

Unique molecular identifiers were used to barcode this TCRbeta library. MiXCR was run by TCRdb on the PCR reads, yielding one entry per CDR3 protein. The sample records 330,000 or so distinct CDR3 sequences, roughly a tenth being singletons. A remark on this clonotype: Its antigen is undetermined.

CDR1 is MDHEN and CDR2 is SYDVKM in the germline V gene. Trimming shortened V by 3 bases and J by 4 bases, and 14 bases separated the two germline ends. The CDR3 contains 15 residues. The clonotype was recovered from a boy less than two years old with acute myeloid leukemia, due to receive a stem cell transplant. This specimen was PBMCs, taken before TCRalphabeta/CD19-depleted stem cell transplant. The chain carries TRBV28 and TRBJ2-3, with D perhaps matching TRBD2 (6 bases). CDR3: CASSFSGRRSDTQYF. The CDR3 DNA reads TGTGCCAGCAGTTTCTCGGGGAGGCGGTCAGATACGCAGTATTTT.